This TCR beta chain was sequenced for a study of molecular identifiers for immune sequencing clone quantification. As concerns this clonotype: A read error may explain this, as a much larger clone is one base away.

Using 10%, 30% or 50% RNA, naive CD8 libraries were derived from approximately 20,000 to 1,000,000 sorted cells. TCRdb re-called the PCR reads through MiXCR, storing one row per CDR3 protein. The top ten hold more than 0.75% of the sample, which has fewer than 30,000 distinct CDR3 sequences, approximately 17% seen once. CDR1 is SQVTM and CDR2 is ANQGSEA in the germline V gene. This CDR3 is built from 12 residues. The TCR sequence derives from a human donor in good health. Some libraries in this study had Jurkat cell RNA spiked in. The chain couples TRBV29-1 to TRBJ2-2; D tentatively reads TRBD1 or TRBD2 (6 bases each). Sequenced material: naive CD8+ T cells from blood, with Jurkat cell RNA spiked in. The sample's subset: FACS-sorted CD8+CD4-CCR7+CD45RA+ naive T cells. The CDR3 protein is CSVEGDTGGLFF. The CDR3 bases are TGCAGCGTTGAAGGGGACACCGGGGGGCTGTTTTTT.